The 9 T cell receptor beta chains below come from one sample, sequenced in a study of T cell responses to AZD1222 COVID-19 vaccine. Clones were sequenced by immunoSEQ multiplex PCR, and TCRdb holds only the in-frame ones, with some missing. The sample includes some 200,000 clones, more than 90% of them seen just once. The sequencing here drew on peripheral blood, taken 28 days after the second dose of the MenACWY control vaccine. These receptors came from an adult who received the MenACWY meningococcal vaccine as a control.

As regards this clone: Other DNA sequences of this sample code for an identical CDR3. V is TRBV19 and J is TRBJ1-1; no definite D call. The V gene's germline CDR1 is LNHDA and CDR2 SQIVND (reference sequence). Trimming took off 4 bases at V and 1 base at J, with 7 bases between the two ends. The CDR3 spans 13 residues. The CDR3 DNA reads as TGTGCCAGTAGTACGACACGGAACACTGAAGCTTTCTTT. Amino acids: CASSTTRNTEAFF.

V gene TRBV6-5 combines with J gene TRBJ2-5; no firm D call. CDR3 size: 14 residues. V lost 9 bases and J 1 base, leaving 15 bases between the germline ends. The V gene's germline CDR1 is MNHEY and CDR2 SVGAGI. CDR3 loop: CASSSLHSQETQYF. The CDR3, as DNA: TGTGCCAGTAGCAGTTTGCACAGCCAAGAGACCCAGTACTTC.

The table lists this clone with a few counts. The gene calls are TRBV2 and TRBJ1-1, with 7 nucleotides matching TRBD1. Germline V lookup: CDR1 SNHLY, CDR2 FYNNEI. After removal of 6 bases from V and 1 base from J, the junction contained 8 bases not matched to a gene. There are 15 residues in the CDR3. The CDR3 is CASRAQTGWNTEAFF. CDR3 nucleotide sequence: TGTGCCAGCAGGGCTCAGACAGGGTGGAACACTGAAGCTTTCTTT.

The chain links TRBV2 to TRBJ1-2, with TRBD1 matching over 7 bases. The CDR3 runs to 14 residues. Germline V gives CDR1 SNHLY, CDR2 FYNNEI. J gave up 0 bases and V 2 bases, and 0 bases lay outside the gene matches. CDR3 sequence (DNA): TGTGCCAGCAGTGAAAGGGGGCCTAACTATGGCTACACCTTC. Translating it yields CASSERGPNYGYTF.

The gene calls are TRBV10-2 and TRBJ2-3; 8 nucleotides agree with TRBD2. CDR1 and CDR2 from the germline V gene are WSHSY and SAAADI. The CDR3 spans 14 residues. V gave up 8 bases and J gave up 4 bases; unmatched junction bases: 8. CDR3 nucleotides: TGCGCCAGCGAGGGACTAGTGGTACCAGATACGCAGTATTTT. Translating it yields CASEGLVVPDTQYF.

This chain links TRBV10-2 with TRBJ2-7; 9 nucleotides align to TRBD1. J lost 6 bases, V lost 7 bases, and 7 bases had no gene match. The CDR3 sequence is 13 residues long. Germline values: CDR1 WSHSY, CDR2 SAAADI. The DNA of the CDR3 is TGCGCCAGCAAGAAGACAGGGGGAACCGAGCAGTACTTC. Translating gives CASKKTGGTEQYF.

This clone was counted once. V gene TRBV4-3 combines with J gene TRBJ1-1, with 7 bases fitting TRBD1. The CDR3 has 16 amino acids. The ends lost 0 bases at V and 5 bases at J; junction bases unmatched: 9. CDR1 LGHNA and CDR2 YSLEER come from the germline V gene. The CDR3 sequence: CASSQESAGGRTEAFF. The CDR3 DNA follows: TGCGCCAGCAGCCAAGAATCGGCAGGGGGTAGGACTGAAGCTTTCTTT.

V gene TRBV19 combines with J gene TRBJ2-7, with 8 nucleotides matching TRBD2. V gave up 4 bases and J gave up 3 bases; unmatched junction bases: 5. The CDR3 extends over 14 amino acids. CDR1 is LNHDA and CDR2 is SQIVND in the germline V gene (reference sequence). DNA for the CDR3: TGTGCCAGTAGTACCACGGGGGGGGACTACGAGCAGTACTTC. It translates to CASSTTGGDYEQYF.

Written as DNA, the CDR3 is TGTGCCAGCAGACCCTCGGGAGGAGAGAGAGATACGCAGTATTTT. Encoded protein: CASRPSGGERDTQYF. The chain couples TRBV9 to TRBJ2-3, with 7 bases matching TRBD2. CDR3 length: 15 amino acids. The germline V gene has CDR1 SGDLS and CDR2 YYNGEE. The trim removed 5 bases at V and 5 bases at J, leaving 11 bases unmatched. Looking up the rest from reference TRBV9 and TRBJ2-3 gives the full variable domain: DSGVTQTPKHLITATGQRVTLRCSPRSGDLSVYWYQQSLDQGLQFLIQYYNGEERAKGNILERFSAQQFPDLHSELNLSSLELGDSALYFCASRPSGGERDTQYFGPGTRLTVL.